This record concerns one T cell receptor (beta chain) sequence. The PCR was carried out with 60 Vbeta primers and 13 Jbeta primers. This table comes from immunoSEQ multiplex PCR, and its TCRdb copy is limited to in-frame clones, with some not included. This repertoire comprises some 180,000 clones; its ten largest clones make up about 6.5%. Unmatched junction bases numbered 5, after V lost 7 bases and J lost 5 bases. The length of the CDR3 is 13 residues. The germline gives CDR1 SGHAT, CDR2 FQNNGV. The data are from a study of cytomegalovirus exposure and HLA in healthy donors. The origin of this receptor is a man younger than 40 in good health and CMV-seronegative. The specimen was PBMCs. The chain carries TRBV11-2 and TRBJ2-3; 8 positions agree with TRBD1. Written as DNA, the CDR3 is TGTGCCAGCAAAGGACAGGGAAAAGATACGCAGTATTTT. This translates into CASKGQGKDTQYF.